These T cell receptor beta chains were read from a single sample in a study of T cell responses to AZD1222 COVID-19 vaccine. Sequenced by immunoSEQ multiplex PCR; TCRdb stores in-frame clones only, minus some. The table shows fewer than 110,000 clones, with about nine tenths occurring only once. The source material was peripheral blood, sampled 28 days after the second AZD1222 dose. The receptor set was obtained from an adult who received the AZD1222 COVID-19 vaccine. The CDR3 runs from the conserved cysteine through the conserved F or W. The D gene is left open where the match is weak.

D,V,J,CDR3
TRBD2,TRBV11-2,TRBJ2-3,CASRLAGPYTQYF
TRBD1,TRBV7-9,TRBJ2-2,CASSLVTGGTGELFF
TRBD2,TRBV5-8,TRBJ2-1,CASSLSSGSIYEQFF
NA,TRBV7-9,TRBJ1-4,CASSPSRTANEKLFF
NA,TRBV13,TRBJ2-1,CASSFLEHSYNEQFF
NA,TRBV20-1,TRBJ1-2,CSASSVYGYTF
TRBD1,TRBV7-8,TRBJ1-2,CASSSSRGRSYGYTF
NA,TRBV6-2/TRBV6-3,TRBJ1-1,CASSYSRAAMNTEAFF
TRBD1,TRBV5-5,TRBJ1-5,CASSLTGGSIASQPQHF
NA,TRBV5-1,TRBJ1-6,CASSLAQGNSPLHF
TRBD2,TRBV19,TRBJ2-2,CASTPRGTSGVARTGELFF
NA,TRBV18,TRBJ2-2,CASSPPGGRTTGELFF
NA,TRBV6-5,TRBJ1-1,CASRHRVNTEAFF
NA,TRBV3-1/TRBV3-2,TRBJ1-5,CASSQGPGKKPQHF
NA,TRBV7-2,TRBJ2-7,CASSLAPSGILPYEQYF
NA,TRBV5-1,TRBJ2-2,CASSLRQANTGELFF
TRBD2,TRBV7-2,TRBJ2-7,CASSPGLAGGTYEQYF
TRBD1,TRBV19,TRBJ2-2,CASSDRGRTGELFF
NA,TRBV29-1,TRBJ2-3,CSAKTLKGTDTQYF
NA,TRBV6-5,TRBJ1-2,CASSYSSSAVPEGYTF
NA,TRBV19,TRBJ2-5,CASRPGRGETQYF
NA,TRBV20-1,TRBJ2-7,CSWLGYEQYF
NA,TRBV12-3/TRBV12-4,TRBJ1-1,CASSLPHVGAFF
TRBD2,TRBV28,TRBJ2-1,CASSIGGTSGSYEQFF
NA,TRBV1,TRBJ2-7,CTSSRTGTAYEQYF
NA,TRBV27,TRBJ2-7,CASSFGLTYEQYF
NA,TRBV7-2,TRBJ2-7,CASSTLGVGEQYF
NA,TRBV9,TRBJ2-5,CASSVGQGGIQETQYF
NA,TRBV6-5,TRBJ1-6,CASSYSIAVGSSPLHF
NA,TRBV27,TRBJ2-1,CASSRTAPTEQFF
NA,TRBV4-1,TRBJ2-1,CASSIRTVNEQFF
NA,TRBV5-1,TRBJ2-2,CASSLRLATGELFF
NA,TRBV10-3,TRBJ2-1,CAIRDSYNEQFF
TRBD2,TRBV6-5,TRBJ2-7,CASRGGPPFEQYF
TRBD1,TRBV19,TRBJ2-2,CASSISGTGSYGGELFF
TRBD1,TRBV5-1,TRBJ2-7,CASSTRTGDSLSYEQYF
NA,TRBV28,TRBJ2-1,CASSLSGNEQFF
TRBD1,TRBV6-6,TRBJ2-5,CASRGDRPQETQYF
NA,TRBV7-2,TRBJ1-2,CASSLVGRISYGYTF
TRBD2,TRBV14,TRBJ2-7,CASSQLLADDYEQYF
NA,TRBV28,TRBJ2-7,CASSFTGPTYEQYF
NA,TRBV19,TRBJ1-4,CATSRTPSWLFF
NA,TRBV27,TRBJ1-5,CASSLSFSSTANQPQHF
TRBD1,TRBV27,TRBJ2-5,CASSTLDRAGGTQYF
NA,TRBV6-1,TRBJ1-1,CASSESANTEAFF
TRBD1,TRBV5-6,TRBJ1-1,CASSRDRVNTEAFF
TRBD2,TRBV10-2,TRBJ2-3,CASSDGLAGGWEQYF
TRBD2,TRBV5-4,TRBJ2-3,CASSPFLAGGSDTQYF
NA,TRBV5-8,TRBJ1-4,CASSLFLGSEKLFF
TRBD2,TRBV28,TRBJ2-7,CASSPLTLGRDYEQYF
NA,TRBV30,TRBJ2-3,CAWSARKGIADTQYF
NA,TRBV23-1,TRBJ1-5,CASSQLDNQPQHF